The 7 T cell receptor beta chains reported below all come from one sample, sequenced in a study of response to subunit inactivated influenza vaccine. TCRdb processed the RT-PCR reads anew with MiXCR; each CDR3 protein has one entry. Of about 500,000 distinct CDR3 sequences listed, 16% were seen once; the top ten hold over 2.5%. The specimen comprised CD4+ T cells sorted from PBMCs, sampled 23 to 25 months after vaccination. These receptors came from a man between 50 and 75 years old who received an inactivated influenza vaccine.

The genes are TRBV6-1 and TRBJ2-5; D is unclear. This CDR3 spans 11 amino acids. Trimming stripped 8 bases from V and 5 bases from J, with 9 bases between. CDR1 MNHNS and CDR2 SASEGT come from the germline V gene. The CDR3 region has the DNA TGTGCCAGCGCCAAAACGGAGACCCAGTACTTC. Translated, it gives CASAKTETQYF.

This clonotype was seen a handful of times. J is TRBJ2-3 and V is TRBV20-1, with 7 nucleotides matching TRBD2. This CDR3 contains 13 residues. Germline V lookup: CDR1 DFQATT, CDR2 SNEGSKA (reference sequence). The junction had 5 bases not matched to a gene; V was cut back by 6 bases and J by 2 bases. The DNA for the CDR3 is TGCAGTGCCAAAGCGGGGCCCACAGATACGCAGTATTTT. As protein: CSAKAGPTDTQYF.

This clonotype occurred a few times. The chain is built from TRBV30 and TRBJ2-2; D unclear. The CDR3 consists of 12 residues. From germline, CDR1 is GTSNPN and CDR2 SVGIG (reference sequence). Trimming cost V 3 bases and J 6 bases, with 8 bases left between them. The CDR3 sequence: CAWRWGSGELFF. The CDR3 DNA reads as TGTGCCTGGAGGTGGGGTTCCGGGGAGCTGTTTTTT.

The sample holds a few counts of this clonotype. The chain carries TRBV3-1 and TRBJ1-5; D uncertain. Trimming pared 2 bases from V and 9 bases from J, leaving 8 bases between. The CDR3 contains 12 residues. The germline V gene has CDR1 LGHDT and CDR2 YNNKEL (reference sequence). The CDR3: CASSQYRGPQHF. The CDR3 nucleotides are TGTGCCAGCAGCCAATACCGCGGGCCCCAGCATTTT.

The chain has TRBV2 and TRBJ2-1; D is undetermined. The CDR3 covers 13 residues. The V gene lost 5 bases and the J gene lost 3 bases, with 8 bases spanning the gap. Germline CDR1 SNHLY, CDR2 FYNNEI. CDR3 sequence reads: CASSSYSYNEQFF. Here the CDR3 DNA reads TGTGCCAGCAGTAGTTACAGCTACAATGAGCAGTTCTTC. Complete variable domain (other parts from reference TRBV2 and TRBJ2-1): EPEVTQTPSHQVTQMGQEVILRCVPISNHLYFYWYRQILGQKVEFLVSFYNNEISEKSEIFDDQFSVERPDGSNFTLKIRSTKLEDSAMYFCASSSYSYNEQFFGPGTRLTVL.

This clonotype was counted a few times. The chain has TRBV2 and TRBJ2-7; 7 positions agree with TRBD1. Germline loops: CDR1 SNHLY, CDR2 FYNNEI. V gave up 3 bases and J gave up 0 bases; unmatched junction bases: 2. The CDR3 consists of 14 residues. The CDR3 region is CASSDRDSSYEQYF. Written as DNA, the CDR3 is TGTGCCAGCAGTGATAGGGACAGCTCCTACGAGCAGTACTTC.

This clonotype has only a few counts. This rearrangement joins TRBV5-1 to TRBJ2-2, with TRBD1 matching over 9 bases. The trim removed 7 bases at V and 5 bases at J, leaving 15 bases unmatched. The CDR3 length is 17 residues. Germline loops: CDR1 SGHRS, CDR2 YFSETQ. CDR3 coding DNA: TGCGCCAGCCGGATTATCTACAGGGGGCGTCGGACCGGGGAGCTGTTTTTT. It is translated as CASRIIYRGRRTGELFF.